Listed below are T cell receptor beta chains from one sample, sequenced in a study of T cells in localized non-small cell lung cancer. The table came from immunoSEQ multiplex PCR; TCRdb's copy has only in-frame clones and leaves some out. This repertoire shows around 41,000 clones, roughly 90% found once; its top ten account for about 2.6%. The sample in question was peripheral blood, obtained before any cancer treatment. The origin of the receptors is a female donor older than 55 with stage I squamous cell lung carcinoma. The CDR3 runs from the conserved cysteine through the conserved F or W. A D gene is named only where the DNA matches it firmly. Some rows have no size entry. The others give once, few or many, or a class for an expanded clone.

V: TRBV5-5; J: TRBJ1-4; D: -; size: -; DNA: TGTGCCAGCAGCTTGGTTATGAGGTCGAATGAAAAACTGTTTTTT; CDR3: CASSLVMRSNEKLFF
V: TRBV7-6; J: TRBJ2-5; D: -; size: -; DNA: TGTGCCAGCAGCTCCCCAGGTGGTCACGGGGCCCAGTACTTC; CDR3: CASSSPGGHGAQYF
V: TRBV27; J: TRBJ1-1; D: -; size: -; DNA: TGTGCCAGCAGTCTACAGGGTGACAGGAACACTGAAGCTTTCTTT; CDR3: CASSLQGDRNTEAFF
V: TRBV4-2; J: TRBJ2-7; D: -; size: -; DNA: TGTGCCAGCAGCGCCCGACAGTTGGGCGAGCAGTACTTC; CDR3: CASSARQLGEQYF
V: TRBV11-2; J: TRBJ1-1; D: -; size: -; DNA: TGTGCCAGCAGCTTAGCGCAGCTGGGTACTGAAGCTTTCTTT; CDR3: CASSLAQLGTEAFF
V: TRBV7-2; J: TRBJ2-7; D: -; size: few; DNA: TGTGCCAGCAGCTTAGCCACAGGCGCCAGCTCCTACGAGCAGTACTTC; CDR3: CASSLATGASSYEQYF
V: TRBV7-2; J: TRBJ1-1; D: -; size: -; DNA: TGTGCCAGCAGCTCCCAGACAGGCTCGAACACTGAAGCTTTCTTT; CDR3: CASSSQTGSNTEAFF
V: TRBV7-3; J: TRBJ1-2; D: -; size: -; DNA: TGTGCCAGCAGCTTAAATTGGAGGGGCAGGGACTATGGCTACACCTTC; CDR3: CASSLNWRGRDYGYTF
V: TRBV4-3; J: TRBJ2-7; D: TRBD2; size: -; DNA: TGCGCCAGCAGCCAAGATCAGGCTAGCGGGAGCTACGAGCAGTACTTC; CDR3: CASSQDQASGSYEQYF
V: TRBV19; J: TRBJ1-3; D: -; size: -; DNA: TGTGCCACCCGTCCCCGGGAGGGCTCTGGAAACACCATATATTTT; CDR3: CATRPREGSGNTIYF
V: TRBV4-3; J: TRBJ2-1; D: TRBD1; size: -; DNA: TGCGCCAGCAGCCCGGGACAGGGGGCCCGGCGGCCGTTCTTC; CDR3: CASSPGQGARRPFF
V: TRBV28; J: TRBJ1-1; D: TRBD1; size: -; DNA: TGTGCCAGCAGTTTACAGGGGGCGCGCACTGAAGCTTTCTTT; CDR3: CASSLQGARTEAFF
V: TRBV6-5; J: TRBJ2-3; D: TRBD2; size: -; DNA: TGTGCCAGCAGTTACTCTACCCCAGCGGGAGATGATCCGCAGTATTTT; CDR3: CASSYSTPAGDDPQYF
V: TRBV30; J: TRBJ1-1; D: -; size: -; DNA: TGTGCCTGGACCCTACCCTGGGGGGTTAACACTGAAGCTTTCTTT; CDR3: CAWTLPWGVNTEAFF
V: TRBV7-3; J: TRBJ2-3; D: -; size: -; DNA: TGTGCCAGCAGCTTAGGCGCTCTAGCGTCTGATACGCAGTATTTT; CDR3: CASSLGALASDTQYF
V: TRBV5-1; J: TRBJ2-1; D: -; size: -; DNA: TGCGCCAGCAGCTTGGGACTAGAAGGTGAGCAGTTCTTC; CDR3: CASSLGLEGEQFF
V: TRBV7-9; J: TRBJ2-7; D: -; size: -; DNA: TGTGCCAGCAGCCACAGGTCATCAAGCTCCTACGAGCAGTACTTC; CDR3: CASSHRSSSSYEQYF
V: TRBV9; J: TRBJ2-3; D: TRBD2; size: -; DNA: TGTGCCAGCAGCGTACCGTTAGCGGGAGGCACAGATACGCAGTATTTT; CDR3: CASSVPLAGGTDTQYF
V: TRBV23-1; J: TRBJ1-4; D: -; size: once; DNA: TGCGCCAGCAGTCACTCTCAGGGGAGTAATGAAAAACTGTTTTTT; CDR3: CASSHSQGSNEKLFF
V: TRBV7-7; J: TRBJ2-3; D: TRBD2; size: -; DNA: TGTGCCAGCAGCTTAGGGGGACTAACGACAGATACGCAGTATTTT; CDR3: CASSLGGLTTDTQYF
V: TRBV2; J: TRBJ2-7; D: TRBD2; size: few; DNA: TGTGCCAGCAGGATGGGGACTAGCGGGAGTAATGAGCAGTACTTC; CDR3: CASRMGTSGSNEQYF
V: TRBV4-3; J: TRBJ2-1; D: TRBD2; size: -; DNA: TGCGCCAGCAGCCAAGGGACTAGCGGGATCGATGAGCAGTTCTTC; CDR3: CASSQGTSGIDEQFF
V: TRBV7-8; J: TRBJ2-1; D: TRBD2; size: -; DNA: TGTGCCAGCAGCTTAGGCCGACTAGCTGCAACCTACAATGAGCAGTTCTTC; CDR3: CASSLGRLAATYNEQFF
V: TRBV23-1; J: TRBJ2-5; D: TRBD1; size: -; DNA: TGCGCCAGCAGTCATCGACAGGGGGTAGAGACCCAGTACTTC; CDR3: CASSHRQGVETQYF
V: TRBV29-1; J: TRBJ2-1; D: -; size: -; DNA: TGCAGCGCCGTCACCGGGAATGAGCAGTTCTTC; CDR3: CSAVTGNEQFF
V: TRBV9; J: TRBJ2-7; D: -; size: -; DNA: TGTGCCAGCAGCGTGGGCCCGAATTCCTACGAGCAGTACTTC; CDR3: CASSVGPNSYEQYF
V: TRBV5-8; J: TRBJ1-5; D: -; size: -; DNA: TGTGCCAGCAGCTTGGGACAGATAAGCAATCAGCCCCAGCATTTT; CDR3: CASSLGQISNQPQHF
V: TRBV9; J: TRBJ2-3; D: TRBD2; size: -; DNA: TGTGCCAGCAGCCCGTTTTCCGGGAGGGGTGGCACAGATACGCAGTATTTT; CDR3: CASSPFSGRGGTDTQYF
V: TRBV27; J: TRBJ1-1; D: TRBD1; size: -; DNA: TGTGCCAGCCGGGCAGGGGGCACTGAAGCTTTCTTT; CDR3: CASRAGGTEAFF
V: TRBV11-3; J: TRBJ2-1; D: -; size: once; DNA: TGTGCCAGCAGCTTTAGCGGAACCACCTACAATGAGCAGTTCTTC; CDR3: CASSFSGTTYNEQFF
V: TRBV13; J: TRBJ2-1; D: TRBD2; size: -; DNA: TGTGCCAGCAGCTTCGAGCGGGAGGCTCCAATCAATGAGCAGTTCTTC; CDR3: CASSFEREAPINEQFF
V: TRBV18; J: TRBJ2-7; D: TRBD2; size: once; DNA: TGTGCCAGCTCACCAGGGTCTAGCGGGAGCTCCTACGAGCAGTACTTC; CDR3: CASSPGSSGSSYEQYF
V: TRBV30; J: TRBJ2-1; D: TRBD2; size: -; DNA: TGTGCCTGGGGTAGCGGGAGCTCCTACAATGAGCAGTTCTTC; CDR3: CAWGSGSSYNEQFF
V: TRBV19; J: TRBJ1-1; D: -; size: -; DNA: TGTGCCAGTAGTATAAGGACAAGGTTGAACACTGAAGCTTTCTTT; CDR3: CASSIRTRLNTEAFF
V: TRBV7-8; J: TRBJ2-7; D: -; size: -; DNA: TGTGCCAGCAGCAGGGGAAGGGGCCAGCGGGTCTACGAGCAGTACTTC; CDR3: CASSRGRGQRVYEQYF
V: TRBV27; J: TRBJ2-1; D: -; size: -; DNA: TGTGCCAGCAGTACACGGCCCCCCGGTAGGGAGCAGTTCTTC; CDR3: CASSTRPPGREQFF
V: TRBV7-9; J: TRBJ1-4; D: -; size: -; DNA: TGTGCCAGCAGCCCCGCTTTGGGGAGTAGGGAAAAACTGTTTTTT; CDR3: CASSPALGSREKLFF